The clone carrying this T cell receptor (beta chain) showed up just a few times. Antigen: not known. These data come from a study of T cells after yellow fever vaccination. Study observations and caveats: The secondary T-cell response peaked on day 5, not day 15, but was weaker. Booster samples showed a return of most primary-vaccination clones (roughly 96% CD4, approximately 90% CD8).

With V trimmed by 4 bases and J by 6 bases, 2 bases remained unmatched. The CDR3 is 12 residues long. Universal primer sites and UMIs were introduced during 5'RACE template-switching synthesis of TCR cDNA. From the 5' RACE reads, TCRdb called clonotypes with MiXCR, one entry per CDR3 protein. The table lists 60,000 to 75,000 distinct CDR3 sequences, approximately 7% of them singletons, with 37% in the top ten. This chain connects TRBV12-3 or TRBV12-4 to TRBJ2-7; 8 bases fit TRBD1. This receptor was taken from a man between 18 and 29 years old who received the YFV17D yellow fever vaccine. Material: CD8+ T cells sorted from PBMCs, obtained roughly 46 days after the first yellow fever vaccination. The CDR3 bases are TGTGCCAGCAGTTGGACAGGGCTCGAGCAGTACTTC. Translated: CASSWTGLEQYF.